This T cell receptor beta chain originates from a study of CD8+ T cells in alopecia areata. Study-wide results and caveats: Sequences from scalp samples also cover resident alphabeta T cells of normal skin. Alopecia totalis/universalis scalp especially showed more expanded CD8+ clones than normal scalp. Between patients, shared TCR sequences were less clear than in mice. This was possibly due in part to HLA diversity in the patient population.

This clone has only a few counts. The target antigen is unknown. Extracted from the samples, RNA was reverse transcribed into cDNA to serve as the sequencing template. The repertoire was sequenced with immunoSEQ multiplex PCR; TCRdb's copy has only in-frame clones and lacks some. The sample consists of around 190,000 clones, roughly three fifths of them appearing once. The germline gives CDR1 MGHRA, CDR2 YSYEKL. The trim removed 3 bases at V and 4 bases at J, leaving 8 bases unmatched. The CDR3 is made up of 17 amino acids. This TCR derives from a human donor in good health. The source material was CD8+ T cells sorted from blood. The chain carries TRBV4-1 and TRBJ2-5; 13 bases align to TRBD2. The chain's CDR3 is CASSHGTSGVTGETQYF. The CDR3 bases are TGCGCCAGCAGCCATGGGACTAGCGGGGTTACGGGAGAGACCCAGTACTTC.